This T cell receptor beta chain was captured in a study of T-cell reconstitution after alpha-beta-depleted transplantation in children. This clonotype was seen repeatedly, ten times or more. Unique molecular identifiers were built into the TCRbeta library. One entry per CDR3 protein, called by TCRdb with MiXCR from the PCR reads. The table shows about 610,000 distinct CDR3 sequences, with 10% to 13% occurring only once. The V gene's germline CDR1 is SQVTM and CDR2 ANQGSEA. Losses at the gene ends were 0 bases for V and 1 base for J; bases not matched to a gene: 5. The CDR3 extends over 16 amino acids.

The rearrangement joins TRBV29-1 to TRBJ2-7; 11 bases agree with TRBD1. The receptor comes from a human donor who donated a stem cell graft to a child with acute myeloid leukemia. Here the sequenced sample was PBMCs from the stem cell graft donor, taken from the stem cell graft. The CDR3 region is CSVEDPGQGASYEQYF. Written as DNA, the CDR3 is TGCAGCGTTGAAGACCCAGGACAGGGGGCTTCCTACGAGCAGTACTTC.